The 26 T cell receptor beta chains below were found in one sample sequenced in a study of blood T cell repertoires in COVID-19. Libraries were prepared by immunoSEQ multiplex PCR; TCRdb keeps only in-frame clonotypes and omits some of them. Of about 200,000 clones in the sample, around nine tenths were seen once. The sample comprised peripheral blood. The source is a man aged 45-60 years with COVID-19, enrolled during active disease.

This chain uses TRBV19 with TRBJ1-5; the match to TRBD1 covers 11 bases. In germline, CDR1 is LNHDA, CDR2 SQIVND (reference sequence). The CDR3 contains 15 residues. With V trimmed by 4 bases and J by 7 bases, 6 bases remained unmatched. Here the CDR3 reads CASSTGQGVSQPQHF. The CDR3 nucleotides read TGTGCCAGTAGTACGGGACAGGGGGTTTCCCAGCCCCAGCATTTT.

J is TRBJ1-4 and V is TRBV11-2; 8 bases fit TRBD1. The V and J ends lost 5 bases and 3 bases, in that order; junction bases with no gene match: 2. Germline assignment: CDR1 SGHAT and CDR2 FQNNGV. The CDR3 consists of 14 residues. Here the CDR3 DNA reads TGTGCCAGCAGCCCGACAGGGGCTAATGAAAAACTGTTTTTT. This translates into CASSPTGANEKLFF. Together with reference TRBV11-2 and TRBJ1-4, the CDR3 gives the full variable domain: EAGVAQSPRYKIIEKRQSVAFWCNPISGHATLYWYQQILGQGPKLLIQFQNNGVVDDSQLPKDRFSAERLKGVDSTLKIQPAKLEDSAVYLCASSPTGANEKLFFGSGTQLSVL.

This clone was counted a few times. This chain connects TRBV9 to TRBJ2-7; 15 nucleotides align to TRBD2. The CDR3 loop spans 19 amino acids. Germline assignment: CDR1 SGDLS and CDR2 YYNGEE. With 0 bases clipped from V and 4 bases from J, the junction kept 11 bases outside the gene matches. The CDR3 here is CASSVGLGLAGGSYYEQYF. CDR3 in DNA: TGTGCCAGCAGCGTAGGTCTCGGACTAGCGGGAGGGTCCTATTACGAGCAGTACTTC.

V gene TRBV5-4 combines with J gene TRBJ1-3; D is ambiguous. The CDR3 contains 14 residues. CDR1 is SGHNT and CDR2 is YYREEE in the germline V gene (reference sequence). Trimming cost V 9 bases and J 4 bases, with 17 bases left between them. CDR3 protein: CATRPGAAGNTIYF. The CDR3 nucleotides are TGTGCCACCCGCCCCGGAGCAGCGGGAAACACCATATATTTT.

The chain couples TRBV10-3 to TRBJ2-7, with 10 positions matching TRBD2. CDR3 length: 16 residues. Per the germline V gene, CDR1 is ENHRY and CDR2 is SYGVKD. The trim removed 0 bases at V and 6 bases at J, leaving 8 bases unmatched. This chain's CDR3 is CAISESLAGGRVEQYF. Written as DNA, the CDR3 is TGTGCCATCAGTGAGTCGTTAGCGGGAGGCCGAGTCGAGCAGTACTTC.

The gene calls are TRBV5-4 and TRBJ1-5; 8 bases are shared with TRBD1. The CDR3 consists of 13 residues. Germline loops: CDR1 SGHNT, CDR2 YYREEE (reference sequence). The ends lost 4 bases at V and 7 bases at J; junction bases unmatched: 4. The CDR3 sequence: CASSPDRAQPQHF. The CDR3, as DNA: TGTGCCAGCAGCCCGGACAGGGCCCAGCCCCAGCATTTT.

The genes are TRBV28 and TRBJ1-3; 8 positions agree with TRBD1. CDR3 size: 15 residues. Germline-derived CDR1 and CDR2 are MDHEN and SYDVKM. The V and J ends lost 5 bases and 4 bases, in that order; junction bases with no gene match: 7. The CDR3 region has the DNA TGTGCCAGCAGTACGACAGGGGTGTTGGGAAACACCATATATTTT. Translating it yields CASSTTGVLGNTIYF.

The chain employs TRBV7-3 and TRBJ2-2; 10 bases match TRBD1. V shed 3 bases, J shed 5 bases, and the junction held 3 bases outside the gene matches. Germline V gene lookup returns CDR1 SGHTA and CDR2 FQGTGA. The CDR3 runs 15 residues. The CDR3, as DNA: TGTGCCAGCAGCTTCGACAGGGGGCGAACCGGGGAGCTGTTTTTT. As protein: CASSFDRGRTGELFF.

In nucleotides, the CDR3 is TGTGCCTGGAGTGCACTTCTTCGGACAAATTACACCTTC. Translating gives CAWSALLRTNYTF. V and J are TRBV30 and TRBJ1-2; D might be TRBD1 (5 bases). The germline V gene has CDR1 GTSNPN and CDR2 SVGIG (reference sequence). The V gene lost 1 base and the J gene lost 11 bases, with 17 bases spanning the gap. The CDR3 contains 13 residues.

Only one count was recorded for this clone. J is TRBJ2-7 and V is TRBV19; 8 bases line up with TRBD1. The germline V gene encodes CDR1 LNHDA and CDR2 SQIVND (reference sequence). V gave up 2 bases and J gave up 0 bases; unmatched junction bases: 12. This CDR3 region has 18 residues. CDR3 residues: CASSIFWDKTGGSYEQYF. CDR3 DNA sequence: TGTGCCAGTAGTATATTTTGGGACAAAACAGGGGGCTCCTACGAGCAGTACTTC.

The V gene is TRBV5-1, the J gene TRBJ2-5; 8 nucleotides match TRBD1. Looked up from germline, CDR1 is SGHRS and CDR2 is YFSETQ. V lost 4 bases and J lost 7; bases outside the gene matches: 3. The CDR3 has 12 amino acids. In DNA, the CDR3 is TGCGCCAGCAGCCCACAGGGGGTGACCCAGTACTTC. This codes for CASSPQGVTQYF.

This chain connects TRBV5-4 to TRBJ1-2; 12 bases are a match to TRBD1. This CDR3 is 15 amino acids long. CDR1 and CDR2 (germline): SGHNT, YYREEE (reference sequence). The V and J ends lost 4 bases and 6 bases, in that order; junction bases with no gene match: 7. The CDR3 here is CASSALRDRGHGYTF. The CDR3 coding sequence is TGTGCCAGCAGCGCACTCCGGGACAGGGGGCATGGCTACACCTTC. Variable domain in full (rest from reference TRBV5-4 and TRBJ1-2): ETGVTQSPTHLIKTRGQQVTLRCSSQSGHNTVSWYQQALGQGPQFIFQYYREEENGRGNFPPRFSGLQFPNYSSELNVNALELDDSALYLCASSALRDRGHGYTFGSGTRLTVV.

The V and J genes are TRBV5-6 and TRBJ2-5; 7 nucleotides line up with TRBD2. The trim removed 2 bases at V and 0 bases at J, leaving 4 bases unmatched. From germline, CDR1 is SGHDT and CDR2 YYEEEE. This CDR3 region has 15 residues. This chain's CDR3 is CASSFGRGYQETQYF. In DNA form, the CDR3 reads TGTGCCAGCAGCTTCGGGCGGGGGTACCAAGAGACCCAGTACTTC. Drawing the rest from reference TRBV5-6 and TRBJ2-5, the complete variable domain is DAGVTQSPTHLIKTRGQQVTLRCSPKSGHDTVSWYQQALGQGPQFIFQYYEEEERQRGNFPDRFSGHQFPNYSSELNVNALLLGDSALYLCASSFGRGYQETQYFGPGTRLLVL.

This chain uses TRBV5-1 with TRBJ2-1, with TRBD1 matching 12 bases. Per the germline V gene, CDR1 is SGHRS and CDR2 is YFSETQ. V lost 4 bases to trimming and J lost 7 bases; unmatched junction nucleotides: 12. This CDR3 has 17 residues. CDR3 region: CASSLRPGQGAINEQFF. The DNA of the CDR3 is TGCGCCAGCAGCCTTAGACCGGGACAGGGGGCAATTAATGAGCAGTTCTTC.

CDR3 residues: CASSFETGRYEQYF. In DNA, the CDR3 is TGTGCCAGCAGCTTCGAGACAGGGCGGTACGAGCAGTACTTC. The chain couples TRBV5-4 to TRBJ2-7; 7 nucleotides match TRBD1. Germline V gene lookup returns CDR1 SGHNT and CDR2 YYREEE (reference sequence). The CDR3 extends over 14 amino acids. V shed 2 bases, J shed 4 bases, and the junction held 6 bases outside the gene matches. Supplemented by reference TRBV5-4 and TRBJ2-7, the full variable domain reads ETGVTQSPTHLIKTRGQQVTLRCSSQSGHNTVSWYQQALGQGPQFIFQYYREEENGRGNFPPRFSGLQFPNYSSELNVNALELDDSALYLCASSFETGRYEQYFGPGTRLTVT.

The chain combines TRBV10-3 with TRBJ1-5, with 7 bases matching TRBD1. The CDR3 has 15 residues. V lost 2 bases, J lost 4 bases, and 5 bases stayed unmatched. In germline, CDR1 is ENHRY, CDR2 SYGVKD. DNA for the CDR3: TGTGCCATCAGTGAGGGGGGACAGACGAATCAGCCCCAGCATTTT. As protein: CAISEGGQTNQPQHF.

The table lists this clone with a few counts. This chain joins TRBV30 and TRBJ1-1; weak D call: TRBD1 (6 bases). Germline assignment: CDR1 GTSNPN and CDR2 SVGIG (reference sequence). There are 16 residues in the CDR3. The V end lost 1 base, the J end lost 0 bases, and 15 bases lay between the germline ends. The CDR3 DNA reads as TGTGCCTGGAGTGCAAGGGCGGACAGCATGAACACTGAAGCTTTCTTT. This sequence encodes CAWSARADSMNTEAFF.

The rearrangement joins TRBV29-1 to TRBJ1-1, with 8 bases identical to TRBD1. Trimming cost V 6 bases and J 3 bases; bases outside gene matches: 6. Germline V CDR1 and CDR2: SQVTM, ANQGSEA. This CDR3 has 13 amino acids. The CDR3 sequence: CSVSPDRDTEAFF. The DNA for the CDR3 is TGCAGCGTGAGCCCGGACAGGGACACTGAAGCTTTCTTT.

The chain joins TRBV6-5 to TRBJ2-5, with 13 bases matching TRBD2. V lost 6 bases, J lost 2 bases, and 3 bases stayed unmatched. The CDR3 consists of 15 residues. Germline lookup yields CDR1 MNHEY and CDR2 SVGAGI. This CDR3 reads CASRRGLAGQETQYF. CDR3 sequence (DNA): TGTGCCAGCAGACGGGGACTAGCGGGACAAGAGACCCAGTACTTC.

V is TRBV7-2 and J is TRBJ2-5; TRBD1 might be the D (5 bases). CDR1 is SGHTA, CDR2 FQGNSA, per germline. Trimming took off 5 bases at V and 4 bases at J, with 14 bases between the two ends. The CDR3 has 14 amino acids. The CDR3 protein is CASSQDTQGETQYF. The CDR3 DNA reads as TGTGCCAGCAGCCAGGACACCCAGGGAGAGACCCAGTACTTC.

V is TRBV19 and J is TRBJ2-7, with 9 bases identical to TRBD1. This CDR3 spans 13 amino acids. Germline lookup yields CDR1 LNHDA and CDR2 SQIVND (reference sequence). V lost 5 bases to trimming and J lost 2 bases; unmatched junction nucleotides: 1. CDR3 DNA: TGTGCCAGTAGTGGGACAGGGCCCTACGAGCAGTACTTC. It is translated as CASSGTGPYEQYF.

The chain uses TRBV5-1 and TRBJ1-1, with 7 nucleotides matching TRBD1. CDR3 size: 13 residues. V lost 0 bases to trimming and J lost 6 bases; unmatched junction nucleotides: 2. Germline CDR1 reads SGHRS; CDR2 reads YFSETQ. The CDR3 DNA reads TGCGCCAGCAGCTTGGAGGGGGCTGCTGAAGCTTTCTTT. Its protein is CASSLEGAAEAFF. Full variable domain (remainder filled in from reference TRBV5-1 and TRBJ1-1): KAGVTQTPRYLIKTRGQQVTLSCSPISGHRSVSWYQQTPGQGLQFLFEYFSETQRNKGNFPGRFSGRQFSNSRSEMNVSTLELGDSALYLCASSLEGAAEAFFGQGTRLTVV.

The chain recombines TRBV2 with TRBJ2-2; 12 positions agree with TRBD2. The CDR3 is made up of 16 amino acids. After removal of 2 bases from V and 6 bases from J, the junction contained 4 bases not matched to a gene. The V gene's germline CDR1 is SNHLY and CDR2 FYNNEI. The CDR3 loop reads CASSELGTSGSGELFF. The CDR3 nucleotides are TGTGCCAGCAGTGAACTTGGGACTAGCGGGTCCGGGGAGCTGTTTTTT.

The chain links TRBV5-6 to TRBJ2-7; TRBD2 aligns across 11 bases. With V trimmed by 2 bases and J by 5 bases, 3 bases remained unmatched. The germline CDR1 and CDR2 sequences are SGHDT and YYEEEE. The CDR3 extends over 14 amino acids. CDR3 nucleotides: TGTGCCAGCAGCTTCCCTAGCGGGAGGAACGAGCAGTACTTC. It codes for CASSFPSGRNEQYF.

The CDR3 DNA is TGTGCCAGCAGCCATCCAGGGGTGAATTCACCCCTCCACTTT. Translation gives CASSHPGVNSPLHF. The chain joins TRBV14 to TRBJ1-6, with D possibly TRBD1 on 6 matching bases. Trimming took off 3 bases at V and 7 bases at J, with 10 bases between the two ends. This CDR3 has 14 residues. CDR1 is SGHDN, CDR2 FVKESK, per germline.

The rearrangement joins TRBV10-3 to TRBJ2-3; 16 bases fit TRBD2. Trimming removed 3 bases from V and 1 base from J; junction bases left unmatched: 1. The CDR3 runs 17 residues. Germline V gene lookup returns CDR1 ENHRY and CDR2 SYGVKD. CDR3 amino acids: CAISEGTSGGGTDTQYF. The DNA for the CDR3 is TGTGCCATCAGTGAAGGGACTAGCGGGGGGGGCACAGATACGCAGTATTTT.